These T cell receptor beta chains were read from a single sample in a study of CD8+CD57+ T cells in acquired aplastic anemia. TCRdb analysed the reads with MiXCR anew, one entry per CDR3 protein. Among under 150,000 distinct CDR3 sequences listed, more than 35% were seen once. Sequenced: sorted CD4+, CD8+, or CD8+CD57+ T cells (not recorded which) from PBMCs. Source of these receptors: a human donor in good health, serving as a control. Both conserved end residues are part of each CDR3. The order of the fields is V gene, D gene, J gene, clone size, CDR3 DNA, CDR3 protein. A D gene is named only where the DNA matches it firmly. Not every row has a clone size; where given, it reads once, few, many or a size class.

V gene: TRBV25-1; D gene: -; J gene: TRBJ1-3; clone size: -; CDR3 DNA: TGTGCCAGCAGTCACCCCACTGAGGACACCATATATTTT; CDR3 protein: CASSHPTEDTIYF
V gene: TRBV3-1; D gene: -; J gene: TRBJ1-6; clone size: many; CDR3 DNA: TGTGCCAGCAGCCAAGGAAACAGGGATAATTCACCCCTCCACTTT; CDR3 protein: CASSQGNRDNSPLHF
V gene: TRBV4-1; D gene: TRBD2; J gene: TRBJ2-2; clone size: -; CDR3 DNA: TGCGCCAGCAGCCACAAGGGACTAGCGGGAGGTCCACGCACCGGGGAGCTGTTTTTT; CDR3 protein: CASSHKGLAGGPRTGELFF
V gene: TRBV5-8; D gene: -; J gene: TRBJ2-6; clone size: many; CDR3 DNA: TGTGCCAGCGGTAAACAGGGAGCTGGGGCCAACGTCCTGACTTTC; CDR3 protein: CASGKQGAGANVLTF
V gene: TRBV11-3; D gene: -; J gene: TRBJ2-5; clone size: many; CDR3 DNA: TGTGCCAGCAGCTTAGGGCCCGAGTTGACCCAGTACTTC; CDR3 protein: CASSLGPELTQYF
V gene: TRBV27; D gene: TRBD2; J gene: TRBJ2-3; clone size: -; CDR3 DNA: TGTGCCAGCAGGCCTAGCGGGAGGCGATTGGGGGATACGCAGTATTTT; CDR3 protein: CASRPSGRRLGDTQYF
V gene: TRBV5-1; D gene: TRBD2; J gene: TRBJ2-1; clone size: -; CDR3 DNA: TGCGCCAGCAGCTTGGAGGGGACTAGGTCGTCTGAGCAGTTCTTC; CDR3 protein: CASSLEGTRSSEQFF
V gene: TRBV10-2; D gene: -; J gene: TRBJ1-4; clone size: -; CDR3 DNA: TGCGCCAGCAGTGAGTCGGGAGGGGATGGAAAACTGTCTTTT; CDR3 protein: CASSESGGDGKLSF
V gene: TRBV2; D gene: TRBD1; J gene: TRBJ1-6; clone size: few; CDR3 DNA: TGTGCCAGCAGGCTGGGACAGGAAAATAATTCACCTCTCCACTTT; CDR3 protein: CASRLGQENNSPLHF
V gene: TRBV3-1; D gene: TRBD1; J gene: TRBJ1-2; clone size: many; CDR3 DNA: TGTGCCAGCAAGGACAGGGGCGGAGGGGGCTACACCTTC; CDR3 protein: CASKDRGGGGYTF